This TCR beta chain was obtained from a study of blood T cells in healthy people across ages. Trimming took 2 bases from V and 3 from J; bases not matched to a gene: 24. Per germline, CDR1 SGHTA and CDR2 FQGTGA. The CDR3 has 21 amino acids. Using a J-beta primer mix together with a sample-barcoded 5' primer, a second PCR was run for roughly 6 to 11 cycles. Each CDR3 protein is one row after TCRdb ran MiXCR on the 5' RACE reads. Among hundreds of thousands of distinct CDR3 sequences listed, 58% were seen once. This clonotype was detected many times. This receptor was taken from a man in his thirties or forties in good health. The chain is built from TRBV7-3 and TRBJ1-1, with TRBD1 identical over 7 bases. Sequenced material: blood. The CDR3 loop is CASSLYPQTEHRGHQDTEAFF. The CDR3 DNA reads TGTGCCAGCAGCTTATACCCTCAAACCGAGCATAGGGGGCATCAGGACACTGAAGCTTTCTTT.